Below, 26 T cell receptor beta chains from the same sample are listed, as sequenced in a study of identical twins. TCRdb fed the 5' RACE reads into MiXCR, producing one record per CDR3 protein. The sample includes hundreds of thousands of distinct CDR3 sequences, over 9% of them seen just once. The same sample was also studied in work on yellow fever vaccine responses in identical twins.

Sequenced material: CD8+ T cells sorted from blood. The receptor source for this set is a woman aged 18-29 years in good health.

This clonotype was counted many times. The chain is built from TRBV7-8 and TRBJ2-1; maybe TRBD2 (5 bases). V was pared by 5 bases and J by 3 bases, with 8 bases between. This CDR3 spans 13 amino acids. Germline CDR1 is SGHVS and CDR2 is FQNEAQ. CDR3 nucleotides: TGTGCCAGCAGCCCGGGGTTCTACAATGAGCAGTTCTTC. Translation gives CASSPGFYNEQFF.

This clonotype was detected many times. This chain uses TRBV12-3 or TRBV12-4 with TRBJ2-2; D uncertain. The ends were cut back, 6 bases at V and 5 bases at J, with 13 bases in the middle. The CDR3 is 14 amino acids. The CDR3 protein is CASSSEDRTGELFF. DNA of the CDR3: TGTGCCAGCAGCTCAGAGGATCGGACCGGGGAGCTGTTTTTT.

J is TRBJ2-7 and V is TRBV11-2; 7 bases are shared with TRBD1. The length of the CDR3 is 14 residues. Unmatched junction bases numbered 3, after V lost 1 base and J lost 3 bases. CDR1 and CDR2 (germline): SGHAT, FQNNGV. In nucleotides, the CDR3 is TGTGCCAGCAGCTTAGGGGGGACAGACTACGAGCAGTACGTC. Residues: CASSLGGTDYEQYV.

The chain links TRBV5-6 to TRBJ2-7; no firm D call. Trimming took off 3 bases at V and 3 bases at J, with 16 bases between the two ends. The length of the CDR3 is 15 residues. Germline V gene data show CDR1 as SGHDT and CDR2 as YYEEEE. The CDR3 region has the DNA TGTGCCAGCAGCTCCCTTGTTACGCCTCACTACGAGCAGTACTTC. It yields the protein CASSSLVTPHYEQYF.

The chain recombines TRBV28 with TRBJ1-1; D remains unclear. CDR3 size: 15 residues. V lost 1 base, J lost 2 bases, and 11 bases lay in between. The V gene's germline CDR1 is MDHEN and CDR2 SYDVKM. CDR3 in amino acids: CASSLSGVPNTEAFF. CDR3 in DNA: TGTGCCAGCAGTTTATCTGGAGTCCCTAACACTGAAGCTTTCTTT.

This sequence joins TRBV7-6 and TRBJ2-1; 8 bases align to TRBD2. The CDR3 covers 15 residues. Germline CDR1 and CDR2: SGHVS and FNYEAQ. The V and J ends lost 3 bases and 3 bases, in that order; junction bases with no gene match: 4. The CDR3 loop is CASSFLSGSYNEQFF. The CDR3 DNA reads TGTGCCAGCAGCTTTTTGAGCGGGAGCTACAATGAGCAGTTCTTC.

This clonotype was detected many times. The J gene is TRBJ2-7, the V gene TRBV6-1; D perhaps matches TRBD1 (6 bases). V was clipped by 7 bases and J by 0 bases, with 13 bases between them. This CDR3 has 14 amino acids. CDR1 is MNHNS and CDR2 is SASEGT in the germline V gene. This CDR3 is CASMGDKSSYEQYF. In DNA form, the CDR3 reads TGTGCCAGCATGGGGGACAAGAGCTCCTACGAGCAGTACTTC.

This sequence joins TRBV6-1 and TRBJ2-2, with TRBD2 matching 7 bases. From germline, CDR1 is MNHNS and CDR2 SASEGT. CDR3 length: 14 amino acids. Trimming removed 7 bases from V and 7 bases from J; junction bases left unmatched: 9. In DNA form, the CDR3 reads TGTGCCAGCACCCTGGGGGGGTTAGGCGGGGAGCTGTTTTTT. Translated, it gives CASTLGGLGGELFF.

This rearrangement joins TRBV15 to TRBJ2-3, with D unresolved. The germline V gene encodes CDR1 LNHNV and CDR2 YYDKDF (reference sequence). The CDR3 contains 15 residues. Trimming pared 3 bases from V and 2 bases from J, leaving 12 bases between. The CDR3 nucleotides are TGTGCCACCAGCAGCGAGGTCCCTAACACAGATACGCAGTATTTT. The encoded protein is CATSSEVPNTDTQYF.

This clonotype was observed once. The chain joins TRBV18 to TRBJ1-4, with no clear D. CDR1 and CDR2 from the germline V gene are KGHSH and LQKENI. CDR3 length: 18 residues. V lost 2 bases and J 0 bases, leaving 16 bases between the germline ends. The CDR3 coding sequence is TGTGCCAGCTCACCAAAGACACGGGGAAGCGCAACTAATGAAAAACTGTTTTTT. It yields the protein CASSPKTRGSATNEKLFF.

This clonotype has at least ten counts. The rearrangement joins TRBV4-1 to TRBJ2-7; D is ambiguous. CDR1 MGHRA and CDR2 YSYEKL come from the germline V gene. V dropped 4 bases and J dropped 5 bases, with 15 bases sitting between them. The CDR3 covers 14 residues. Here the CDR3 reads CASSLKHQADEQYF. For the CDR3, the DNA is TGCGCCAGCAGCCTAAAACATCAGGCGGACGAGCAGTACTTC.

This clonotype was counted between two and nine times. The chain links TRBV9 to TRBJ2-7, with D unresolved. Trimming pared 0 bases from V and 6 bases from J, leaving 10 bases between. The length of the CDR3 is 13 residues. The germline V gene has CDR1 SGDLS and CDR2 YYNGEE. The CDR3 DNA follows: TGTGCCAGCAGCGTAGGGACGGGTTTCGAGCAGTACTTC. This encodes CASSVGTGFEQYF.

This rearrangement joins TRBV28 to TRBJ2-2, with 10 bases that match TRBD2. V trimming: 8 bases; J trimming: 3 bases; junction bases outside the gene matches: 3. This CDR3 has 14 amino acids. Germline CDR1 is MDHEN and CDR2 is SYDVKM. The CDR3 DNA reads TGTGCCAGCCTAGCGGGGGAGGACACCGGGGAGCTGTTTTTT. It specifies CASLAGEDTGELFF.

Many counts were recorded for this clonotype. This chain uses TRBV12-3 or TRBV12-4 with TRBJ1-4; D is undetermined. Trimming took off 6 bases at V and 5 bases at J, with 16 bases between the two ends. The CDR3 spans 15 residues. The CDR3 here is CASSPLGPVNEKLFF. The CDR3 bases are TGTGCCAGCAGCCCATTAGGGCCGGTAAATGAAAAACTGTTTTTT.

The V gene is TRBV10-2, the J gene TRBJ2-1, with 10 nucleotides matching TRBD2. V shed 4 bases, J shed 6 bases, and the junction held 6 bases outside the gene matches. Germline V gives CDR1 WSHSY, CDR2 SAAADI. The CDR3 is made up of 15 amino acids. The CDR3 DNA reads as TGCGCCAGCAGTGGGAGCGGGGGGGGAATCAATGAGCAGTTCTTC. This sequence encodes CASSGSGGGINEQFF.

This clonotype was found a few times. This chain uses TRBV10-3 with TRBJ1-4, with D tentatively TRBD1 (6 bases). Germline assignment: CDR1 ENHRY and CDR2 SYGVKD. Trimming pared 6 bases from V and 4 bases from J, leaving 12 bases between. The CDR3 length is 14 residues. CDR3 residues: CAISLDSGNEKLFF. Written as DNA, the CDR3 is TGTGCCATCAGCTTGGACAGCGGTAATGAAAAACTGTTTTTT.

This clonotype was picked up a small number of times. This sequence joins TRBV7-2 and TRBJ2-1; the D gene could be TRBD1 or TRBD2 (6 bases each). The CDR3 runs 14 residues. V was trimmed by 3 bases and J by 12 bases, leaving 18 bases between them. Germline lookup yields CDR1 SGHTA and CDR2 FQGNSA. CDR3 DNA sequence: TGTGCCAGCAGCTTCCGGGGGCAGAGACCCGGGCAGTTCTTC. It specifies CASSFRGQRPGQFF.

The CDR3 region is CASSAHSGSTDTQYF. Here the CDR3 DNA reads TGTGCCAGCAGCGCCCATTCCGGCAGCACAGATACGCAGTATTTT. This chain connects TRBV9 to TRBJ2-3, with D hard to call. The V gene's germline CDR1 is SGDLS and CDR2 YYNGEE. V lost 3 bases and J lost 0, with 11 bases in between. The CDR3 covers 15 residues.

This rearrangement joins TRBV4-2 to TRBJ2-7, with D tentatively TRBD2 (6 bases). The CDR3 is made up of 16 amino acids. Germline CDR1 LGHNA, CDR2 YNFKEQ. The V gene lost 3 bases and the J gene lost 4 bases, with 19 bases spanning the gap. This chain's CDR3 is CASSHLTAGPPYEQYF. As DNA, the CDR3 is TGTGCCAGCAGCCACCTCACCGCGGGACCCCCGTACGAGCAGTACTTC.

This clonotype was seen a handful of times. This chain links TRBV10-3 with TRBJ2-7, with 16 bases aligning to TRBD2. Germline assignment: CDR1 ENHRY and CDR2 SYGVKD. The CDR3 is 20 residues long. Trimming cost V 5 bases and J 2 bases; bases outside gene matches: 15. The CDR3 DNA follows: TGTGCCATCAGTACCCCGGAGGGGACTAGCGGGAGGGCCGGAACCTACGAGCAGTACTTC. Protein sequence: CAISTPEGTSGRAGTYEQYF.

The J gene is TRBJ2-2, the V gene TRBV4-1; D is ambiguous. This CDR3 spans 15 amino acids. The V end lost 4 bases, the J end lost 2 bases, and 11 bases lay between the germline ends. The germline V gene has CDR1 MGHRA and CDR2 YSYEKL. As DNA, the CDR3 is TGCGCCAGCAGCCGGCCCCTAATTAACACCGGGGAGCTGTTTTTT. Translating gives CASSRPLINTGELFF.

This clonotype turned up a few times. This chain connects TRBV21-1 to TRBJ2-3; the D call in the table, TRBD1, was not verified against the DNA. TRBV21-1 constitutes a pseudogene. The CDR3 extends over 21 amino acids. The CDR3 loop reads CASSKALIYTYLRGPTDTQYF. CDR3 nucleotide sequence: TGTGCCAGCAGCAAAGCGCTTATTTACACTTACCTCAGGGGTCCCACAGATACGCAGTATTTT.

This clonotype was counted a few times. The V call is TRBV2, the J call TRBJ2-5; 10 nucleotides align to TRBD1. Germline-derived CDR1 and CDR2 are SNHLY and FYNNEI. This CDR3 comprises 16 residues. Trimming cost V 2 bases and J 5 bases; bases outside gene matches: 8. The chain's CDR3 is CASSETEDRGRETQYF. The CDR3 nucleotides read TGTGCCAGCAGTGAAACGGAGGACAGGGGGAGGGAGACCCAGTACTTC.

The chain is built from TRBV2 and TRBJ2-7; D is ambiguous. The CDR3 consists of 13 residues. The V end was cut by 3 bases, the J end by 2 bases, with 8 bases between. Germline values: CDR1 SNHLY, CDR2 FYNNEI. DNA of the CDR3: TGTGCCAGCAGTGATTTAAGTCCCTACGAGCAGTACGTC. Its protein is CASSDLSPYEQYV.

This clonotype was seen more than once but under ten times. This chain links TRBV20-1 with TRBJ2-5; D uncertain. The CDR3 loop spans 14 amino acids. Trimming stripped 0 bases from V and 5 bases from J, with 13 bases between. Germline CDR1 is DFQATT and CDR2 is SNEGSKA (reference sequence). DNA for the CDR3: TGCAGTGCTAGAGATGGAAGTGGTTTGGAGACCCAGTACTTC. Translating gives CSARDGSGLETQYF.

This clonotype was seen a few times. This CDR3 reads CASSLRGQSNQPQHF. CDR3 nucleotides: TGTGCCAGCAGTTTAAGGGGACAGAGCAATCAGCCCCAGCATTTT. V usage is TRBV12-3 or TRBV12-4 and J usage is TRBJ1-5; 7 nucleotides agree with TRBD1. The CDR3 is made up of 15 amino acids. With 2 bases clipped from V and 1 base from J, the junction kept 2 bases outside the gene matches.